A selection of T cell receptor beta chains follows, all from one sample in a study of cytomegalovirus exposure and HLA in healthy donors. TCRdb's copy holds only in-frame clones and misses some; the assay was immunoSEQ multiplex PCR. The sample lists 150,000 to 200,000 clones, around 80% occurring once. Source material: PBMCs. The receptor source for this set is a woman under 30 in good health and CMV-seropositive. Each CDR3 is given with its conserved first and last residue. Fields, in order: D gene, clone size, V gene, J gene, CDR3 protein, CDR3 DNA. A D gene is named only where the DNA matches it firmly. Only some rows state a clone size, as once, few, many or a class for expanded clones.

D: TRBD2
size: once
V: TRBV30
J: TRBJ2-1
CDR3: CAWSVPVSGGTNEQFF
DNA: TGTGCCTGGAGTGTACCGGTGAGCGGGGGAACAAATGAGCAGTTCTTC

D: TRBD1
size: once
V: TRBV6-1
J: TRBJ1-6
CDR3: CASCAGGSSYNSPLHF
DNA: TGTGCCAGCTGTGCAGGGGGTAGCTCCTATAATTCACCCCTCCACTTT

D: .
size: .
V: TRBV15
J: TRBJ1-2
CDR3: CATSRVGVDGYTF
DNA: TGTGCCACCAGCAGAGTGGGAGTGGATGGCTACACCTTC

D: .
size: .
V: TRBV7-3
J: TRBJ2-3
CDR3: CASSLPRGTTDTQYF
DNA: TGTGCCAGCAGCCTCCCTCGGGGGACCACAGATACGCAGTATTTT

D: .
size: .
V: TRBV2
J: TRBJ2-5
CDR3: CASSDKETQYF
DNA: TGTGCCAGCAGTGACAAAGAGACCCAGTACTTC

D: TRBD2
size: .
V: TRBV4-2
J: TRBJ2-1
CDR3: CASSQEGGGASEQFF
DNA: TGTGCCAGCAGCCAAGAGGGCGGGGGGGCCAGTGAGCAGTTCTTC

D: .
size: .
V: TRBV21-1
J: TRBJ1-1
CDR3: CASSKPRGGSDLNTEAFF
DNA: TGTGCCAGCAGCAAACCCCGGGGAGGGTCGGATTTGAACACTGAAGCTTTCTTT

D: TRBD1
size: .
V: TRBV7-9
J: TRBJ2-2
CDR3: CASSPTGGVIAGELFF
DNA: TGTGCCAGCAGCCCGACAGGGGGTGTAATCGCCGGGGAGCTGTTTTTT

D: TRBD1
size: .
V: TRBV30
J: TRBJ1-4
CDR3: CAWKTFRTGLEEKLFF
DNA: TGTGCCTGGAAAACATTTCGGACAGGACTGGAGGAAAAACTGTTTTTT

D: TRBD2
size: .
V: TRBV9
J: TRBJ2-5
CDR3: CASSPSGGSETQYF
DNA: TGTGCCAGCAGCCCCAGCGGGGGTTCAGAGACCCAGTACTTC

D: .
size: .
V: TRBV2
J: TRBJ1-4
CDR3: CASTFTGATNEKLFF
DNA: TGTGCCAGCACCTTCACCGGAGCAACTAATGAAAAACTGTTTTTT

D: .
size: .
V: TRBV4-1
J: TRBJ2-5
CDR3: CASSRQRQETQYF
DNA: TGCGCCAGCAGCCGACAGCGCCAAGAGACCCAGTACTTC

D: .
size: .
V: TRBV9
J: TRBJ1-2
CDR3: CASSEITTGGGGGYTF
DNA: TGTGCCAGCAGCGAAATAACTACCGGGGGGGGTGGGGGTTACACCTTC

D: TRBD1
size: .
V: TRBV14
J: TRBJ2-3
CDR3: CASSHVPPGQGFITDTQYF
DNA: TGTGCCAGCAGCCATGTTCCCCCGGGACAGGGTTTCATCACAGATACGCAGTATTTT

D: .
size: few
V: TRBV6-5
J: TRBJ1-1
CDR3: CASSYRLGEAFF
DNA: TGTGCCAGCAGTTACCGGTTGGGAGAGGCTTTCTTT

D: TRBD2
size: .
V: TRBV9
J: TRBJ2-5
CDR3: CASSPGLAGGLFGETQYF
DNA: TGTGCCAGCAGCCCAGGACTAGCGGGGGGGTTATTTGGTGAGACCCAGTACTTC

D: .
size: once
V: TRBV25-1
J: TRBJ2-1
CDR3: CASSGVLRPSIAEQFF
DNA: TGTGCCAGCAGTGGTGTTCTGCGCCCCTCAATTGCTGAGCAGTTCTTC

D: .
size: .
V: TRBV19
J: TRBJ1-1
CDR3: CASSILSGGRVYTEAFF
DNA: TGTGCCAGTAGTATCCTTTCCGGGGGGCGGGTGTACACTGAAGCTTTCTTT

D: TRBD1
size: few
V: TRBV5-1
J: TRBJ2-7
CDR3: CASTPGQILYEQYF
DNA: TGCGCCAGCACCCCGGGACAGATCCTCTACGAGCAGTACTTC

D: TRBD1
size: .
V: TRBV5-6
J: TRBJ1-2
CDR3: CASSSETGLYGYTF
DNA: TGTGCCAGCAGCTCGGAGACAGGGCTCTATGGCTACACCTTC

D: .
size: few
V: TRBV4-1
J: TRBJ2-3
CDR3: CASSQVYAGQVRTQYF
DNA: TGCGCCAGCAGCCAAGTGTATGCAGGGCAGGTGCGTACGCAGTATTTT

D: TRBD1
size: few
V: TRBV7-6
J: TRBJ2-5
CDR3: CASSQNTGGLETQYF
DNA: TGTGCCAGCAGCCAAAATACAGGGGGCCTCGAGACCCAGTACTTC

D: TRBD2
size: .
V: TRBV9
J: TRBJ2-5
CDR3: CASSEAGDLQETQYF
DNA: TGTGCCAGCAGCGAAGCGGGGGACCTCCAAGAGACCCAGTACTTC

D: TRBD1
size: .
V: TRBV19
J: TRBJ2-6
CDR3: CASSIRGQGGPGANVLTF
DNA: TGTGCCAGTAGTATCCGGGGACAGGGGGGGCCTGGGGCCAACGTCCTGACTTTC

D: TRBD1
size: .
V: TRBV13
J: TRBJ2-3
CDR3: CASRRQGDTQYF
DNA: TGTGCCAGCAGGCGACAGGGGGATACGCAGTATTTT

D: .
size: .
V: TRBV7-7
J: TRBJ2-5
CDR3: CASSPSAWETQYF
DNA: TGTGCTAGCAGCCCTTCAGCGTGGGAGACCCAGTACTTC

D: TRBD1
size: .
V: TRBV6-5
J: TRBJ2-1
CDR3: CASSYSDRGTEFF
DNA: TGTGCCAGCAGTTACTCGGACAGGGGTACGGAGTTCTTC

D: .
size: .
V: TRBV19
J: TRBJ1-2
CDR3: CASTRGQTSYGYTF
DNA: TGTGCCAGTACCCGTGGACAGACCAGCTATGGCTACACCTTC

D: .
size: once
V: TRBV28
J: TRBJ1-2
CDR3: CASTSEGGYGYTF
DNA: TGTGCCAGCACGAGTGAGGGAGGCTATGGCTACACCTTC

D: TRBD1
size: .
V: TRBV11-2
J: TRBJ1-6
CDR3: CASSYGTGDSPLHF
DNA: TGTGCCAGCAGCTACGGGACAGGGGATTCACCCCTCCACTTT

D: .
size: .
V: TRBV19
J: TRBJ1-3
CDR3: CASSNFGGVRSGNTIYF
DNA: TGTGCCAGTAGCAACTTCGGGGGGGTTCGCTCTGGAAACACCATATATTTT

D: TRBD2
size: .
V: TRBV7-9
J: TRBJ2-1
CDR3: CASSLDGGAYNEQFF
DNA: TGTGCCAGCAGCTTAGACGGGGGGGCATACAATGAGCAGTTCTTC

D: TRBD2
size: .
V: TRBV10-1
J: TRBJ2-5
CDR3: CASSERLAGGTQYF
DNA: TGCGCCAGCAGTGAGCGACTAGCGGGCGGGACCCAGTACTTC

D: TRBD2
size: .
V: TRBV19
J: TRBJ2-5
CDR3: CASSMGRIGEGETQYF
DNA: TGTGCCAGTAGTATGGGGCGGATAGGGGAGGGAGAGACCCAGTACTTC

D: TRBD1
size: .
V: TRBV7-3
J: TRBJ1-6
CDR3: CASKGTGASSPLHF
DNA: TGTGCCAGCAAGGGGACAGGGGCTAGTTCACCCCTCCACTTT

D: TRBD1
size: .
V: TRBV9
J: TRBJ1-2
CDR3: CASRARQGNGGYTF
DNA: TGTGCCAGCAGGGCCCGACAGGGGAATGGAGGCTACACCTTC

D: TRBD1
size: .
V: TRBV10-3
J: TRBJ2-5
CDR3: CATGLGTGGSIQETQYF
DNA: TGTGCCACCGGACTTGGGACAGGCGGCTCCATCCAAGAGACCCAGTACTTC

D: TRBD2
size: few
V: TRBV6-5
J: TRBJ2-3
CDR3: CASVQRGGPTDTQYF
DNA: TGTGCCAGTGTCCAGCGGGGGGGGCCGACAGATACGCAGTATTTT

D: TRBD1
size: few
V: TRBV30
J: TRBJ1-1
CDR3: CAWRQGPDTEAFF
DNA: TGTGCCTGGAGACAGGGGCCGGACACTGAAGCTTTCTTT

D: TRBD2
size: .
V: TRBV27
J: TRBJ2-3
CDR3: CASSSRTAGGADTQYF
DNA: TGTGCCAGCAGTTCCCGGACGGCCGGGGGGGCAGATACGCAGTATTTT

D: .
size: .
V: TRBV30
J: TRBJ1-3
CDR3: CAWNTGPGNTIYF
DNA: TGTGCCTGGAACACAGGGCCTGGAAACACCATATATTTT

D: .
size: .
V: TRBV9
J: TRBJ2-2
CDR3: CASSVQGNTGELFF
DNA: TGTGCCAGCAGCGTACAGGGAAACACCGGGGAGCTGTTTTTT

D: .
size: .
V: TRBV7-9
J: TRBJ2-7
CDR3: CASSLPGTYEQYF
DNA: TGTGCCAGCAGCTTACCCGGGACCTACGAGCAGTACTTC

D: TRBD1
size: .
V: TRBV7-3
J: TRBJ2-1
CDR3: CASSYTGARYDEQFF
DNA: TGTGCCAGCAGCTATACAGGGGCTCGGTACGATGAGCAGTTCTTC

D: TRBD2
size: .
V: TRBV4-1
J: TRBJ2-5
CDR3: CASSRILAGGTETQYF
DNA: TGCGCCAGCAGCCGAATCCTAGCGGGGGGTACTGAGACCCAGTACTTC

D: .
size: .
V: TRBV2
J: TRBJ2-1
CDR3: CAEPGPRAIDEQFF
DNA: TGTGCCGAACCGGGCCCCAGGGCCATCGATGAGCAGTTCTTC

D: TRBD1
size: .
V: TRBV15
J: TRBJ1-4
CDR3: CATSERGGFVEKLFF
DNA: TGTGCCACCAGCGAACGAGGGGGCTTTGTTGAAAAACTGTTTTTT

D: .
size: .
V: TRBV5-5
J: TRBJ1-5
CDR3: CASSPGQLIEPQHF
DNA: TGTGCCAGCAGCCCAGGACAACTCATAGAGCCCCAGCATTTT

D: .
size: few
V: TRBV7-9
J: TRBJ1-6
CDR3: CASSLAGGASASPLHF
DNA: TGTGCCAGCAGCTTAGCCGGCGGTGCTAGCGCTTCACCCCTCCACTTT

D: .
size: .
V: TRBV15
J: TRBJ2-3
CDR3: CATRGGADTQYF
DNA: TGTGCCACCCGAGGGGGAGCAGATACGCAGTATTTT

D: TRBD2
size: .
V: TRBV4-3
J: TRBJ2-1
CDR3: CASSQDRGTSGGARYNEQFF
DNA: TGCGCCAGCAGCCAAGATAGAGGGACTAGCGGGGGGGCCCGGTACAATGAGCAGTTCTTC

D: .
size: .
V: TRBV7-3
J: TRBJ1-1
CDR3: CASSFSRNTEAFF
DNA: TGTGCCAGCAGCTTCTCGCGGAACACTGAAGCTTTCTTT

D: TRBD1
size: .
V: TRBV27
J: TRBJ1-2
CDR3: CASSSGQGDGYTF
DNA: TGTGCCAGCAGTTCCGGACAGGGGGATGGCTACACCTTC

D: TRBD2
size: .
V: TRBV2
J: TRBJ2-1
CDR3: CASGELASGGEQFF
DNA: TGTGCCAGCGGTGAACTGGCTAGCGGGGGTGAGCAGTTCTTC

D: .
size: .
V: TRBV15
J: TRBJ2-7
CDR3: CATSRGGQIYEQYF
DNA: TGTGCCACCAGCAGAGGAGGACAGATCTACGAGCAGTACTTC

D: TRBD1
size: .
V: TRBV6-6
J: TRBJ1-1
CDR3: CASRRTGQVTEAFF
DNA: TGTGCCAGCAGGCGGACAGGGCAGGTCACTGAAGCTTTCTTT

D: TRBD2
size: .
V: TRBV11-3
J: TRBJ2-1
CDR3: CASSRGLANSNEQFF
DNA: TGTGCCAGCAGCCGGGGACTAGCGAATTCAAATGAGCAGTTCTTC

D: TRBD1
size: once
V: TRBV20-1
J: TRBJ1-1
CDR3: CRVNRGTEAFF
DNA: TGCAGAGTCAACAGGGGTACTGAAGCTTTCTTT

D: .
size: .
V: TRBV30
J: TRBJ2-6
CDR3: CAWSVMAVSGANVLTF
DNA: TGTGCCTGGAGTGTAATGGCAGTCTCTGGGGCCAACGTCCTGACTTTC